A single sample is the source of the 26 T cell receptor beta chains below, sequenced in a study of cytomegalovirus exposure and HLA in healthy donors. PCR was performed using 60 Vbeta and 13 Jbeta primers. The data were produced by immunoSEQ multiplex PCR, yet TCRdb's version contains in-frame clones alone and is incomplete. The sample has 150,000 to 200,000 clones, roughly 75% seen once. Sequencing was done on a sample of PBMCs. These receptors were obtained from a male donor in good health and CMV-seronegative.

This rearrangement joins TRBV27 to TRBJ1-2; 7 bases line up with TRBD1. Germline loops: CDR1 MNHEY, CDR2 SMNVEV (reference sequence). CDR3 length: 15 residues. V was clipped by 0 bases and J by 8 bases; unmatched bases: 9. In DNA form, the CDR3 reads TGTGCCAGCAGTTTATCGAGTATAGGGGGCGGGGGCTACACCTTC. The encoded protein is CASSLSSIGGGGYTF.

This clone turned up a few times. The J gene is TRBJ2-1, the V gene TRBV5-4; a weak D match, TRBD1 (5 bases). Germline values: CDR1 SGHNT, CDR2 YYREEE (reference sequence). There are 15 residues in the CDR3. Deletions cut 1 base from V and 4 bases from J, with 12 bases between. The CDR3: CASSLRGSFYNEQFF. As DNA, the CDR3 is TGTGCCAGCAGCTTGAGGGGTTCATTTTACAATGAGCAGTTCTTC.

The rearrangement joins TRBV11-2 to TRBJ2-3; 7 nucleotides agree with TRBD1. The V segment lost 5 bases and the J segment 3 bases; nucleotides outside the gene matches: 2. Germline loops: CDR1 SGHAT, CDR2 FQNNGV. The CDR3 contains 13 residues. As DNA, the CDR3 is TGTGCCAGCAGCCCAGGGGGAACAGATACGCAGTATTTT. Its protein product is CASSPGGTDTQYF.

This clone was observed a few times. CDR3 bases: TGCGCCAGCAGCTTGGTGACTAGCGGTATAGAGACCCAGTACTTC. Translated: CASSLVTSGIETQYF. The rearrangement links TRBV5-1 to TRBJ2-5, with 9 nucleotides matching TRBD2. CDR1 is SGHRS and CDR2 is YFSETQ in the germline V gene. Unmatched junction bases numbered 4, after V lost 0 bases and J lost 4 bases. This CDR3 has 15 amino acids.

The chain is built from TRBV5-1 and TRBJ2-1; 12 bases align to TRBD2. The germline CDR1 and CDR2 sequences are SGHRS and YFSETQ. The V segment lost 4 bases and the J segment 14 bases; nucleotides outside the gene matches: 19. The CDR3 sequence is 17 residues long. The CDR3 is CASSAAAAGTSGQGKFF. The CDR3 DNA reads TGCGCCAGCAGCGCGGCCGCCGCCGGGACTAGCGGGCAAGGAAAGTTCTTC.

The chain combines TRBV5-8 with TRBJ1-5; D is unclear. This CDR3 has 11 amino acids. The V end was cut by 4 bases, the J end by 10 bases, with 9 bases between. Germline V lookup: CDR1 SGHTS, CDR2 YDEGEE. The CDR3 bases are TGTGCCAGCAGCGGACTCGATCCCCAGCATTTT. Translated: CASSGLDPQHF.

The J gene is TRBJ1-5, the V gene TRBV6-5; TRBD1 matches at 9 bases. The CDR3 length is 14 residues. The germline gives CDR1 MNHEY, CDR2 SVGAGI. J was trimmed by 4 bases and V by 6 bases; bases with no gene match: 4. The chain's CDR3 is CASRMTGGNQPQHF. In DNA form, the CDR3 reads TGTGCCAGCAGGATGACAGGGGGGAATCAGCCCCAGCATTTT.

The chain employs TRBV6-1 and TRBJ1-4; TRBD1 agrees at 9 bases. Germline CDR1 is MNHNS and CDR2 is SASEGT. With V trimmed by 3 bases and J by 5 bases, 4 bases remained unmatched. The CDR3 runs to 15 residues. This CDR3 is CASSESGQGNEKLFF. The CDR3 DNA reads TGTGCCAGCAGTGAGTCGGGACAGGGAAATGAAAAACTGTTTTTT.

The J gene is TRBJ1-1, the V gene TRBV9, with TRBD1 as a possible D gene (5 bases). The V end was cut by 0 bases, the J end by 0 bases, with 12 bases between. Germline-derived CDR1 and CDR2 are SGDLS and YYNGEE. The CDR3 loop spans 16 amino acids. As DNA, the CDR3 is TGTGCCAGCAGCGTAGGACCGGGGGGAATGAACACTGAAGCTTTCTTT. Translation gives CASSVGPGGMNTEAFF.

The chain recombines TRBV5-5 with TRBJ2-7, with 8 bases fitting TRBD1. Germline V gene sequence: CDR1 SGHKS, CDR2 YYEKEE (reference sequence). V lost 3 bases and J lost 2; bases outside the gene matches: 7. The CDR3 totals 15 residues. This CDR3 is CASSWGDRRAYEQYF. The CDR3 DNA is TGTGCCAGCAGCTGGGGGGACAGGAGAGCCTACGAGCAGTACTTC.

The chain combines TRBV7-9 with TRBJ1-3; maybe TRBD1 (5 bases). The CDR3 contains 14 residues. The germline gives CDR1 SEHNR, CDR2 FQNEAQ (reference sequence). Deletions cut 4 bases from V and 1 base from J, with 8 bases between. The CDR3 DNA follows: TGTGCCAGCAGCTATTCAGGGTCTGGAAACACCATATATTTT. Translation gives CASSYSGSGNTIYF.

The rearrangement links TRBV5-1 to TRBJ2-4; perhaps TRBD1 as D (5 bases). The CDR3 length is 13 residues. Trimming shortened V by 4 bases and J by 7 bases, and 12 bases separated the two germline ends. Germline CDR1 and CDR2: SGHRS and YFSETQ. The CDR3 DNA is TGCGCCAGCAGCACAGGACAACCGAACATTCAGTACTTC. Its protein is CASSTGQPNIQYF.

The J gene is TRBJ1-2, the V gene TRBV30, with D possibly TRBD1 on 5 matching bases. The CDR3 loop spans 13 amino acids. Trimming took 4 bases from V and 2 from J, leaving 11 bases between them. Germline V CDR1 and CDR2: GTSNPN, SVGIG (reference sequence). The CDR3 spells CAWTGLKNYGYTF. For the CDR3, the DNA is TGTGCCTGGACGGGACTCAAGAACTATGGCTACACCTTC.

This chain uses TRBV28 with TRBJ2-1, with TRBD2 matching 14 bases. The germline V gene encodes CDR1 MDHEN and CDR2 SYDVKM. The CDR3 is 15 residues long. V gave up 5 bases and J gave up 9 bases; unmatched junction bases: 6. The CDR3 protein is CASSPGTSGRSEQFF. The DNA for the CDR3 is TGTGCCAGCAGTCCGGGGACTAGCGGGAGAAGTGAGCAGTTCTTC.

The J gene is TRBJ1-6, the V gene TRBV5-1; D is unresolved. Trimming removed 0 bases at V and 0 bases at J, with 7 bases between. Germline V lookup: CDR1 SGHRS, CDR2 YFSETQ. This CDR3 comprises 16 residues. The CDR3 loop is CASSLDRSSYNSPLHF. The CDR3 DNA reads as TGCGCCAGCAGCTTGGATAGGAGCTCCTATAATTCACCCCTCCACTTT.

V and J are TRBV7-2 and TRBJ1-1; perhaps TRBD1 as D (5 bases). V was cut by 0 bases and J by 1 base, with 6 bases left in between. This CDR3 is 14 amino acids long. The V gene's germline CDR1 is SGHTA and CDR2 FQGNSA. The CDR3 sequence: CASSLAGANTEAFF. CDR3 coding DNA: TGTGCCAGCAGCTTAGCAGGGGCGAACACTGAAGCTTTCTTT. Variable domain in full (rest from reference TRBV7-2 and TRBJ1-1): GAGVSQSPSNKVTEKGKDVELRCDPISGHTALYWYRQSLGQGLEFLIYFQGNSAPDKSGLPSDRFSAERTGGSVSTLTIQRTQQEDSAVYLCASSLAGANTEAFFGQGTRLTVV.

The chain joins TRBV28 to TRBJ1-6; 7 nucleotides agree with TRBD1. Germline CDR1 is MDHEN and CDR2 is SYDVKM. This CDR3 spans 16 amino acids. The junction had 12 bases not matched to a gene; V was cut back by 6 bases and J by 7 bases. Written as DNA, the CDR3 is TGTGCCAGCAGCCTCACTCGGACAGGAGTAAATTCACCCCTCCACTTT. This translates into CASSLTRTGVNSPLHF.

The chain recombines TRBV5-4 with TRBJ1-4, with 10 bases matching TRBD1. V trimming: 4 bases; J trimming: 2 bases; junction bases outside the gene matches: 5. Germline lookup yields CDR1 SGHNT and CDR2 YYREEE (reference sequence). The CDR3 covers 16 residues. DNA of the CDR3: TGTGCCAGCAGCCGACAGGGGGCATCCACTAATGAAAAACTGTTTTTT. Translating gives CASSRQGASTNEKLFF.

This clone came up a few times. The chain couples TRBV6-6 to TRBJ1-1, with 7 bases identical to TRBD1. The CDR3 is 15 amino acids. Germline CDR1 MNHNY, CDR2 SVGAGI (reference sequence). The junction had 3 bases not matched to a gene; V was cut back by 1 base and J by 1 base. As DNA, the CDR3 is TGTGCCAGCAGTTACTTCGAGGGGGCGAACACTGAAGCTTTCTTT. This translates into CASSYFEGANTEAFF.

This clone was found once. The rearrangement joins TRBV10-1 to TRBJ1-3; D not certain. The ends were cut back, 2 bases at V and 4 bases at J, with 12 bases in the middle. The CDR3 contains 15 residues. Germline V gives CDR1 WNHNN, CDR2 SYGVQD (reference sequence). CDR3 region: CASSEAGNSGNTIYF. Here the CDR3 DNA reads TGCGCCAGCAGTGAGGCGGGGAATTCAGGAAACACCATATATTTT.

The chain carries TRBV4-2 and TRBJ2-3; D gene uncertain. This CDR3 region has 14 residues. CDR1 and CDR2 (germline): LGHNA, YNFKEQ. V lost 2 bases, J lost 4 bases, and 10 bases lay in between. The CDR3 nucleotides read TGTGCCAGCAGCCAAACCATCCTAGCAGATACGCAGTATTTT. This encodes CASSQTILADTQYF.

The chain couples TRBV9 to TRBJ1-3, with a possible D match to TRBD1 (6 bases). The V gene lost 1 base and the J gene lost 3 bases, with 8 bases spanning the gap. CDR3 size: 14 residues. Germline-derived CDR1 and CDR2 are SGDLS and YYNGEE. This CDR3 is CASSVQGRGNTIYF. As DNA, the CDR3 is TGTGCCAGCAGCGTACAGGGGCGTGGAAACACCATATATTTT. The complete variable domain, with remaining parts taken from reference TRBV9 and TRBJ1-3, reads DSGVTQTPKHLITATGQRVTLRCSPRSGDLSVYWYQQSLDQGLQFLIQYYNGEERAKGNILERFSAQQFPDLHSELNLSSLELGDSALYFCASSVQGRGNTIYFGEGSWLTVV.

This clone was recorded only once. This sequence joins TRBV30 and TRBJ1-5, with 7 bases that match TRBD1. V gave up 4 bases and J gave up 4 bases; unmatched junction bases: 4. Germline-derived CDR1 and CDR2 are GTSNPN and SVGIG (reference sequence). The CDR3 is 13 amino acids. The CDR3: CAWNLGQNQPQHF. DNA of the CDR3: TGTGCCTGGAACTTGGGACAGAATCAGCCCCAGCATTTT.

The chain employs TRBV6-4 and TRBJ1-1, with a possible D match to TRBD1 (5 bases). Germline assignment: CDR1 MRHNA and CDR2 SNTAGT. Trimming left V 4 bases short and J 8 bases short, with 14 bases between. The CDR3 spans 13 residues. CDR3 loop: CASSALPGGEAFF. The DNA of the CDR3 is TGTGCCAGCAGTGCCCTTCCGGGGGGGGAAGCTTTCTTT.

The chain couples TRBV27 to TRBJ1-2, with 10 nucleotides matching TRBD1. Trimming removed 6 bases from V and 8 bases from J; junction bases left unmatched: 6. Germline assignment: CDR1 MNHEY and CDR2 SMNVEV (reference sequence). The CDR3 is made up of 13 amino acids. DNA of the CDR3: TGTGCCAGCAGGGTGACAGGGGGCGGGGGCTACACCTTC. Amino acids: CASRVTGGGGYTF.

The rearrangement links TRBV27 to TRBJ2-1; 14 bases fit TRBD2. This CDR3 has 16 amino acids. CDR1 is MNHEY and CDR2 is SMNVEV in the germline V gene (reference sequence). J lost 12 bases, V lost 7 bases, and 14 bases had no gene match. CDR3 bases: TGTGCCAGCACGGAAGCCGGGACTAGCGGGGGCCCCGGGCAGTTCTTC. It codes for CASTEAGTSGGPGQFF.